The clone carrying this T cell receptor beta chain occurred many times. Its cognate antigen is unknown. V trimming: 0 bases; J trimming: 7 bases; junction bases outside the gene matches: 16. The germline CDR1 and CDR2 sequences are SGHAT and FQNNGV. The CDR3 loop spans 20 amino acids. The data were taken from a study of response to subunit inactivated influenza vaccine. Study-wide findings and caveats: Authors proposed each seasonal influenza vaccination draws in few new T cells.

Each CDR3 protein is one row after TCRdb ran MiXCR on the RT-PCR reads. The sample records roughly 760,000 distinct CDR3 sequences, about 20% being singletons. The clonotype originates from a man in his forties or fifties who received an inactivated influenza vaccine. V and J are TRBV11-2 and TRBJ2-1, with 12 bases matching TRBD2. Material: PBMCs from blood, obtained more than 4 days after vaccination. Written as DNA, the CDR3 is TGTGCCAGCAGCTTAGAGCCCCTAGCGGGAGGGCCTTCGTTTTGGAATGAGCAGTTCTTC. The encoded protein is CASSLEPLAGGPSFWNEQFF.